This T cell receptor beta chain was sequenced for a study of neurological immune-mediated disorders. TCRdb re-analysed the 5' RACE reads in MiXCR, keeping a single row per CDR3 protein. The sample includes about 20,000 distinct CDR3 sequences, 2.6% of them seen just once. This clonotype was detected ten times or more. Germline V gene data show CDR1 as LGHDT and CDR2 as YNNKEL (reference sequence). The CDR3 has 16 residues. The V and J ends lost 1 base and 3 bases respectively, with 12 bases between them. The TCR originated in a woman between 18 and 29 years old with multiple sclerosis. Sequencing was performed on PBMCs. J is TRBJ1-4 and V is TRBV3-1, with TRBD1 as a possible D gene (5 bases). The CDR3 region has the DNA TGTGCCAGCAGCCAAGGACCGCAGGGAGCTAATGAAAAACTGTTTTTT. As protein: CASSQGPQGANEKLFF.